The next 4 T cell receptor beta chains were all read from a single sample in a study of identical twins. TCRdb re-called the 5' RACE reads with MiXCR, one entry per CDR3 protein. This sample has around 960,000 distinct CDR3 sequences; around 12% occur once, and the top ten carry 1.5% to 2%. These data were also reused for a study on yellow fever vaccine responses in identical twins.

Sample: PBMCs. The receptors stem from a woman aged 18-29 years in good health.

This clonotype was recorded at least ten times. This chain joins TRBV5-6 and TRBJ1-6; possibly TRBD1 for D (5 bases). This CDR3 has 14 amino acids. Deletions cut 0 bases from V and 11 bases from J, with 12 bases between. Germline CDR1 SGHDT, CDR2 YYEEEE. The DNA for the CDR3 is TGTGCCAGCAGCTTGGGGGACTCTGGGACACCCCTCCACTTT. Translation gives CASSLGDSGTPLHF.

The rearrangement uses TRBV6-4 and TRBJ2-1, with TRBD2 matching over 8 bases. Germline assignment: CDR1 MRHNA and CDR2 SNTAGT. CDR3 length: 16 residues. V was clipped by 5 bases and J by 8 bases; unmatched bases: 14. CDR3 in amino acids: CASSMTPGLGLDEQFF. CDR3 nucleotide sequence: TGTGCCAGCAGTATGACGCCGGGACTAGGTCTCGATGAGCAGTTCTTC.

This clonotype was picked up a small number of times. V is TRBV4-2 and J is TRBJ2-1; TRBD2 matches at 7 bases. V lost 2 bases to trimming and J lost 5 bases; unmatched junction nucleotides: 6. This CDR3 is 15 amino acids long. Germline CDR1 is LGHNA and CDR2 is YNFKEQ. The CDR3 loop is CASSQSSGNDNEQFF. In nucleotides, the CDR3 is TGTGCCAGCAGCCAATCTAGCGGAAACGACAATGAGCAGTTCTTC.

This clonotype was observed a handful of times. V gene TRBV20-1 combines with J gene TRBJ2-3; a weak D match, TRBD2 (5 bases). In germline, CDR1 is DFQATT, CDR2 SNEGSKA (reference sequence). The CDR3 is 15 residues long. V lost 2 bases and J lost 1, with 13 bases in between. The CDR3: CSARTLAPRTDTQYF. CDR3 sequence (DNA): TGCAGTGCTAGAACCCTAGCACCCCGCACAGATACGCAGTATTTT.